Listed here are 18 T cell receptor beta chains from one sample, sequenced in a study of regulatory T cells in long-lasting Graves disease. Both iRepertoire HTBI primers and Arm-PCR of CDR3 regions were used to build the TCR beta libraries. TCRdb itself ran the multiplex PCR reads through MiXCR, one entry per CDR3 protein. This repertoire shows about 540,000 distinct CDR3 sequences, approximately 13% found once; its top ten account for roughly 9.7%. Sample time point: newly diagnosed GD, antithyroid drugs for less than 3 months. Researchers made the TCR library from RNA that was extracted from PBMCs. The data also belong to a second study, concerning T cells in Graves' hyperthyroidism and ophthalmopathy.

Sequenced here: peripheral blood mononuclear cells (PBMCs), sampled at new diagnosis, from a patient treated with antithyroid drugs. These receptors were obtained from a man under 40 with Graves disease.

In this sample, this clonotype turned up a few times. The chain employs TRBV9 and TRBJ2-1, with 8 positions matching TRBD2. This CDR3 has 17 residues. In germline, CDR1 is SGDLS, CDR2 YYNGEE. V trimming: 5 bases; J trimming: 9 bases; junction bases outside the gene matches: 19. The CDR3 DNA reads TGTGCCAGCAGTTCCCCCCGACGGGAGGGACTACGGTTTGAGCAGTTCTTC. It specifies CASSSPRREGLRFEQFF.

This clonotype occurred many times. The chain carries TRBV20-1 and TRBJ2-3; possibly TRBD2 for D (5 bases). CDR1 and CDR2 (germline): DFQATT, SNEGSKA (reference sequence). V was shortened by 1 base and J by 5 bases, with 7 bases between the two germline ends. CDR3 length equals 12 residues. The CDR3 nucleotides read TGCAGTGCTAGAGTAGGAGGAGATACGCAGTATTTT. Translated, it gives CSARVGGDTQYF.

This clonotype was found many times. The rearrangement joins TRBV19 to TRBJ1-3, with 8 bases aligning to TRBD1. Germline V CDR1 and CDR2: LNHDA, SQIVND (reference sequence). Trimming removed 7 bases from V and 4 bases from J; junction bases left unmatched: 18. CDR3 size: 18 residues. The CDR3 DNA reads TGTGCCAGTAAGAACCTCGGGACAGGTGGATTGCCCGGAAACACCATATATTTT. It translates to CASKNLGTGGLPGNTIYF.

Points on this clonotype: The junction shows a germline mismatch at one end, possibly a read error. The V and J genes are TRBV27 and TRBJ1-2; D remains unclear. Germline-derived CDR1 and CDR2 are MNHEY and SMNVEV (reference sequence). The CDR3 spans 13 residues. The CDR3 nucleotides are TGTGCCAGCAGTCGGACGGCTAACTATGACTACACCTTC. Translated: CASSRTANYDYTF.

V and J are TRBV24-1 and TRBJ2-1, with a weak D call TRBD2 (5 bases). Trimming cost V 3 bases and J 5 bases, with 19 bases left between them. Germline-derived CDR1 and CDR2 are KGHDR and SFDVKD. The CDR3 is 17 residues long. As DNA, the CDR3 is TGTGCCACCAGTGATCCAGGATCCCCAGAGGGTAACAATGAGCAGTTCTTC. Its protein product is CATSDPGSPEGNNEQFF.

This clonotype was observed at least ten times. This chain links TRBV27 with TRBJ1-5, with TRBD1 matching 7 bases. The germline V gene encodes CDR1 MNHEY and CDR2 SMNVEV (reference sequence). J gave up 7 bases and V 5 bases, and 11 bases lay outside the gene matches. There are 15 residues in the CDR3. This chain's CDR3 is CASSKGAPGRQPQHF. As DNA, the CDR3 is TGTGCCAGCAGTAAGGGGGCCCCTGGGAGACAGCCCCAGCATTTT.

The CDR3 loop reads CASSQTRSSYNEQFF. CDR3 bases: TGCGCCAGCAGCCAGACCCGAAGCTCCTACAATGAGCAGTTCTTC. The chain couples TRBV5-1 to TRBJ2-1; no definite D call. V lost 4 bases and J 0 bases, leaving 11 bases between the germline ends. The CDR3 loop spans 15 amino acids. Germline CDR1 reads SGHRS; CDR2 reads YFSETQ.

The table lists this clonotype with a few counts. The chain employs TRBV19 and TRBJ2-1; D perhaps matches TRBD1 (5 bases). Trimming took 5 bases from V and 2 from J, leaving 13 bases between them. The germline V gene has CDR1 LNHDA and CDR2 SQIVND (reference sequence). The CDR3 has 15 amino acids. The CDR3 spells CASSWGSPTYNEQFF. In nucleotides, the CDR3 is TGTGCCAGTAGTTGGGGCTCCCCAACCTACAATGAGCAGTTCTTC.

The genes are TRBV20-1 and TRBJ2-2, with 13 bases aligning to TRBD2. The CDR3 runs 15 residues. Germline CDR1 DFQATT, CDR2 SNEGSKA (reference sequence). The V gene end was trimmed by 3 bases and the J gene end by 6 bases; junction bases not matched to a gene: 4. The CDR3 DNA sequence: TGCAGTGCTAGGGCACTAGCGGGAGGGCCCGGGGAGCTGTTTTTT. Translating it yields CSARALAGGPGELFF.

This clonotype was detected only a few times. The chain links TRBV18 to TRBJ1-1, with D perhaps TRBD1 (5 bases). CDR1 is KGHSH, CDR2 LQKENI, per germline. There are 14 residues in the CDR3. V lost 5 bases to trimming and J lost 0 bases, with 10 bases between them. The CDR3: CASSMVQVNTEAFF. CDR3 coding DNA: TGTGCCAGCTCAATGGTACAGGTGAACACTGAAGCTTTCTTT.

In this sample, this clonotype turned up many times. This chain joins TRBV7-2 and TRBJ2-7; 11 positions agree with TRBD2. Trimming took 3 bases from V and 4 from J; bases not matched to a gene: 5. The germline CDR1 and CDR2 sequences are SGHTA and FQGNSA. The CDR3 has 15 residues. CDR3 sequence (DNA): TGTGCCAGCAGCTTTAGCGGGAGGGCTGGATACGAGCAGTACTTC. This sequence encodes CASSFSGRAGYEQYF.

At least ten counts were recorded for this clonotype. V gene TRBV6-1 combines with J gene TRBJ2-5; TRBD1 aligns across 10 bases. The CDR3 consists of 15 residues. Germline lookup yields CDR1 MNHNS and CDR2 SASEGT. Trimming cost V 4 bases and J 2 bases; bases outside gene matches: 4. The CDR3 bases are TGTGCCAGCAGTGGGACAGGGGGTGTACAAGAGACCCAGTACTTC. It specifies CASSGTGGVQETQYF.

This clonotype showed up many times. The V call is TRBV24-1, the J call TRBJ2-1; 8 bases fit TRBD1. CDR1 and CDR2 from the germline V gene are KGHDR and SFDVKD. The CDR3 is made up of 16 amino acids. Trimming cost V 5 bases and J 0 bases; bases outside gene matches: 5. In nucleotides, the CDR3 is TGTGCCACCAGTGCGCAGGGGGCCGGCTCCTACAATGAGCAGTTCTTC. As protein: CATSAQGAGSYNEQFF.

The J gene is TRBJ1-5, the V gene TRBV5-1; D gene unclear. Trimming pared 7 bases from V and 5 bases from J, leaving 13 bases between. The V gene's germline CDR1 is SGHRS and CDR2 YFSETQ. The CDR3 is made up of 13 amino acids. CDR3 residues: CASGLTGHQPQHF. As DNA, the CDR3 is TGCGCCAGCGGCCTGACCGGGCATCAGCCCCAGCATTTT.

This clonotype was detected ten times or more. The CDR3 DNA reads as TGCGCCAGCAGTTTCTCTCCCGGGACAGACACTGAAGCTTTCTTT. As protein: CASSFSPGTDTEAFF. This chain joins TRBV5-1 and TRBJ1-1, with TRBD1 matching 7 bases. V dropped 5 bases and J dropped 3; count of bases not matched to a gene: 10. Germline V lookup: CDR1 SGHRS, CDR2 YFSETQ. The CDR3 extends over 15 amino acids.

About this clonotype itself: A clone one base away is much larger, so this may be a read error. This chain links TRBV12-3 or TRBV12-4 with TRBJ2-7; TRBD2 might be the D (6 bases). The CDR3 length is 14 residues. V was pared by 9 bases and J by 6 bases, with 21 bases between. The CDR3 sequence: CASKSLVSGSEQYF. The CDR3 DNA sequence: TGTGCCAGTAAATCCCTGGTGAGCGGGTCCGAGCAGTACTTC.

In this sample, this clonotype turned up many times. The V and J genes are TRBV15 and TRBJ1-1, with unresolved D. CDR1 is LNHNV and CDR2 is YYDKDF in the germline V gene (reference sequence). The V end was cut by 0 bases, the J end by 9 bases, with 11 bases between. The CDR3 loop spans 13 amino acids. The CDR3 sequence is CATSREGGSQAFF. The CDR3 nucleotides read TGTGCCACCAGCAGAGAGGGTGGCAGCCAAGCTTTCTTT.

A word on this clonotype: A read error may be the cause here, since a much bigger clone is one base away. No conserved phenylalanine or tryptophan is present at the end of the CDR3, so a read error is the likely explanation. The chain uses TRBV24-1 and TRBJ1-5; no clear D. In germline, CDR1 is KGHDR, CDR2 SFDVKD. V was shortened by 6 bases and J by 11 bases, with 13 bases between the two germline ends. The CDR3 extends over 12 amino acids. CDR3 amino acids: CATSQGESAQHS. CDR3 coding DNA: TGTGCCACCAGTCAAGGAGAATCAGCCCAGCATTCT.